This T cell receptor (beta chain) was profiled in a study of blood T cell repertoires in COVID-19. This CDR3 is 12 amino acids long. Germline CDR1 SNHLY, CDR2 FYNNEI. The ends were cut back, 4 bases at V and 4 bases at J, with 5 bases in the middle. Profiling relied on immunoSEQ multiplex PCR, and the TCRdb table lists in-frame clones only, not all of them. The sample gives about 170,000 clones, about 80% of which show up once; less than 3% is in the top ten. Sequencing was carried out using peripheral blood. This receptor was taken from a human donor with acute or convalescent COVID-19. The donor label of this sample is uncertain. The rearrangement links TRBV2 to TRBJ2-1; D is uncertain. The CDR3 spells CASSVEYNEQFF. DNA of the CDR3: TGTGCCAGCAGTGTAGAGTACAATGAGCAGTTCTTC.